This T cell receptor beta chain was profiled in a study of T cells in Graves' hyperthyroidism and ophthalmopathy. Study-wide findings and caveats: The model forecast ophthalmopathy, anticipating it by a median around 6.5 months before onset.

About this clonotype: As yet, its antigen is unknown.

Regions amplified from RNA transcripts were the TCR beta CDR3 regions. In the first-round RT-PCR of the TCR CDR3, the HTBI primer set was used. In TCRdb, the multiplex PCR reads were re-called with MiXCR into one record per CDR3 protein. The table records hundreds of thousands of distinct CDR3 sequences, around 45% of them present only once. Germline V CDR1 and CDR2: SEHNR, FQNEAQ (reference sequence). CDR3 length equals 15 residues. V was pared by 7 bases and J by 0 bases, with 7 bases of the junction left unmatched. It was uncontrolled infection, other autoimmune disease, pregnancy or lactation that excluded patients. Diagnoses rested on clinical symptoms, serum thyroxine and TRAb, thyroid ultrasound and orbital computed tomography.

The TCR comes from a woman between 18 and 29 years old with Graves' hyperthyroidism. The sequencing sample was made of peripheral blood or thyroid tissue (not recorded which). The chain recombines TRBV7-9 with TRBJ2-5; 8 positions agree with TRBD1. The chain's CDR3 is CASTLGQAYQETQYF. The CDR3 DNA reads as TGTGCCAGCACCTTGGGACAGGCCTACCAAGAGACCCAGTACTTC.